The clone carrying this T cell receptor beta chain came up a few times. This specimen comes from a study of T-cell reconstitution after alpha-beta-depleted transplantation in children. The CDR3 totals 11 residues. The V gene's germline CDR1 is MNHEY and CDR2 SMNVEV (reference sequence). Trimming removed 5 bases at V and 11 bases at J, with 13 bases between. Construction of the TCRbeta library involved unique molecular identifiers. MiXCR, run by TCRdb on the PCR reads, gives a single entry per CDR3 protein. The sample has about 500,000 distinct CDR3 sequences; 30% to 35% are singletons. The chain joins TRBV27 to TRBJ2-7; no definite D call. Sequencing used PBMCs from the stem cell graft donor, obtained from the stem cell graft. This sequence originates from a human donor who donated a stem cell graft to a child with aplastic anemia. CDR3 nucleotides: TGTGCCAGCAGTACAATAGGGCGCGAGTACTTC. Translated: CASSTIGREYF.